These 3 T cell receptor beta chains share one sample of origin, sequenced in a study of shared clonotypes between healthy human individuals. Assay used: immunoSEQ multiplex PCR; TCRdb lists only in-frame clones, some missing. Among over a million clones listed, around 97% were seen once. Sequenced: naive CD4+ T cells sorted from blood. Subset described: CD45RA+ positively selected. These receptors all stem from a man younger than 45 in good health.

The count of this clone is one. The chain recombines TRBV6-6 with TRBJ2-7, with D uncertain. Germline V gives CDR1 MNHNY, CDR2 SVGAGI (reference sequence). V was cut by 6 bases and J by 2 bases, with 20 bases left in between. The CDR3 is 16 residues long. CDR3 bases: TGTGCCAGCAGAACCCCCAATCCTAAAAAGGCCTACGAGCAGTACTTC. As protein: CASRTPNPKKAYEQYF.

The chain joins TRBV11-2 to TRBJ2-7; D not resolved. Germline V CDR1 and CDR2: SGHAT, FQNNGV. V shed 6 bases and J shed 2 bases, with 8 bases lying between them. This CDR3 is 12 amino acids long. The CDR3, as DNA: TGTGCCAGCAGGTTAAGGGCCTACGAGCAGTACTTC. This encodes CASRLRAYEQYF.

The rearrangement joins TRBV9 to TRBJ2-2; 9 bases fit TRBD1. Trimming cost V 3 bases and J 2 bases; bases outside gene matches: 8. Germline values: CDR1 SGDLS, CDR2 YYNGEE. This CDR3 is 17 amino acids long. CDR3 nucleotides: TGTGCCAGCAGCGGAACGACAGGGGGGATAAACACCGGGGAGCTGTTTTTT. Translated, it gives CASSGTTGGINTGELFF.